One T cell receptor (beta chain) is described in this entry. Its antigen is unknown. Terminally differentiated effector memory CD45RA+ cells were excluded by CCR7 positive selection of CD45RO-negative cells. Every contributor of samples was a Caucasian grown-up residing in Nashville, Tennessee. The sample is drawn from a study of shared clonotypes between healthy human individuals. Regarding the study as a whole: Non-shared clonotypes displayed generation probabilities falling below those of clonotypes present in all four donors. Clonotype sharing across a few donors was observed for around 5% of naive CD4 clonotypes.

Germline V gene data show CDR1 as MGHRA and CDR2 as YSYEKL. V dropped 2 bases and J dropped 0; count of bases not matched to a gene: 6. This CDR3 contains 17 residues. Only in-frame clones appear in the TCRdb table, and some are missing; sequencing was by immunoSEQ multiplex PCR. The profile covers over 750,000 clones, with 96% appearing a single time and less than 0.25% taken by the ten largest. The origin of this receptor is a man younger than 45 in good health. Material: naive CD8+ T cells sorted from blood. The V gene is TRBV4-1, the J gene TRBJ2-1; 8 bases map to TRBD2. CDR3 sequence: CASSQHSGASSYNEQFF. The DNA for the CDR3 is TGCGCCAGCAGCCAACATAGCGGGGCCAGCTCCTACAATGAGCAGTTCTTC.